What follows is one T cell receptor beta chain and its context. What it binds is not known. The sample comes from a study of CD8+ T cells in alopecia areata. Study-wide context: Patients in the treated group were given tofacitinib by mouth, 5 to 10 mg twice a day. Tofacitinib lasted 6 to 18 months, then 6 months off drug. Study-wide findings and caveats: Normal skin's resident alphabeta T cells are sequenced alongside lesional scalp T cells.

CDR1 SNHLY and CDR2 FYNNEI come from the germline V gene. V dropped 8 bases and J dropped 6 bases, with 5 bases sitting between them. The CDR3 has 10 amino acids. Treatment indicated: oral pan-JAK inhibitor, 5-10 mg twice daily. RNA, once extracted, was reverse transcribed into cDNA for use as the sequencing template. Only in-frame clones appear in the TCRdb table, and some are missing; sequencing was by immunoSEQ multiplex PCR. The sample lists a few hundred thousand clones; 35% to 45% were seen once. Sequencing used CD4+ T cells sorted from blood, obtained around week 31, from a patient treated with tofacitinib. This rearrangement joins TRBV2 to TRBJ2-1; D gene unclear. The clonotype comes from a human donor with alopecia areata. CDR3 sequence: CASGLNEQFF. As DNA, the CDR3 is TGTGCCAGCGGTCTCAATGAGCAGTTCTTC.